This TCR beta chain was documented in a study of cytomegalovirus exposure and HLA in healthy donors. The CDR3 is 15 residues long. J lost 5 bases, V lost 1 base, and 6 bases had no gene match. Germline CDR1 and CDR2: SGHTA and FQGNSA. Primers for the PCR totalled 60 Vbeta and 13 Jbeta. Method: immunoSEQ multiplex PCR; TCRdb's copy keeps in-frame clones and lacks some. The repertoire includes around 91,000 clones, 60% to 80% of them detected once, and 3% to 3.5% sits in the top ten. The chain joins TRBV7-2 to TRBJ2-5, with 8 bases identical to TRBD2. The sequence came from a man aged 55-75 years in good health and CMV-seronegative. Sequencing was carried out using PBMCs. For the CDR3, the DNA is TGTGCCAGCAGCTTAGGTCGGGGGGGTATGGAGACCCAGTACTTC. Translation gives CASSLGRGGMETQYF.